These 5 T cell receptor beta chains came from one sample sequenced in a study of T cell responses to AZD1222 COVID-19 vaccine. TCRdb's table, derived via immunoSEQ multiplex PCR, lists solely in-frame clones and lacks some. The sample contains around 190,000 clones, more than 85% of which appear only once. The source was peripheral blood, collected 28 days after the second AZD1222 dose. These receptors were taken from an adult who received the AZD1222 COVID-19 vaccine.

V gene TRBV11-2 combines with J gene TRBJ2-5; D perhaps matches TRBD2 (5 bases). The germline gives CDR1 SGHAT, CDR2 FQNNGV. This CDR3 spans 15 amino acids. Between the trimmed V and J ends, which lost 3 bases and 7 bases, there was a span of 18 bases. DNA for the CDR3: TGTGCCAGCAGCTTTGCGGAGACGGACTTTGGGACCCAGTACTTC. It specifies CASSFAETDFGTQYF.

The chain couples TRBV5-1 to TRBJ2-3, with 9 bases that match TRBD1. Germline CDR1 SGHRS, CDR2 YFSETQ. V lost 4 bases to trimming and J lost 1 base; unmatched junction nucleotides: 10. This CDR3 contains 17 residues. CDR3 amino acids: CASSPGTGIRGTDTQYF. CDR3 nucleotides: TGCGCCAGCAGCCCCGGGACAGGGATACGGGGCACAGATACGCAGTATTTT.

The chain carries TRBV7-3 and TRBJ2-3, with D possibly matching TRBD2 (7 bases). V was shortened by 0 bases and J by 2 bases, with 15 bases between the two germline ends. The CDR3 runs 17 residues. Germline V gives CDR1 SGHTA, CDR2 FQGTGA. The CDR3 DNA reads as TGTGCCAGCAGCTTAACGGGGGGGACAAGCGTCACAGATACGCAGTATTTT. Protein: CASSLTGGTSVTDTQYF.

This chain links TRBV7-9 with TRBJ2-7; TRBD2 aligns across 8 bases. V was clipped by 5 bases and J by 3 bases; unmatched bases: 12. The CDR3 runs to 16 residues. Germline-derived CDR1 and CDR2 are SEHNR and FQNEAQ (reference sequence). CDR3 residues: CASSPRTSSFFYEQYF. CDR3 bases: TGTGCCAGCAGCCCACGGACTAGCAGTTTCTTCTACGAGCAGTACTTC.

The J gene is TRBJ2-1, the V gene TRBV18; the match to TRBD1 covers 7 bases. V gave up 3 bases and J gave up 3 bases; unmatched junction bases: 5. The CDR3 covers 15 residues. Per the germline V gene, CDR1 is KGHSH and CDR2 is LQKENI. This chain's CDR3 is CASSPRTGVYNEQFF. DNA for the CDR3: TGTGCCAGCTCACCTAGGACAGGAGTCTACAATGAGCAGTTCTTC.